The subject of this entry is one T cell receptor beta chain. Data came from immunoSEQ multiplex PCR; TCRdb stores just in-frame clones and leaves some out. This sample has hundreds of thousands of clones, with around 87% found just once. With 0 bases removed from V and 3 bases from J, the gap between germline ends came to 12 bases. This CDR3 region has 15 residues. Germline assignment: CDR1 MNHEY and CDR2 SVGAGI. These data belong to a study of blood T cell repertoires in COVID-19. About the research overall: Nucleic acid was either cDNA or gDNA, and it came from T cells, B-cell-depleted T cells, or PBMCs.

This clonotype was obtained from a man aged 65 to 79 with acute or convalescent COVID-19. Source material: peripheral blood. V is TRBV6-5 and J is TRBJ2-7; TRBD2 might be the D (5 bases). Written as DNA, the CDR3 is TGTGCCAGCAGTTACTCGACGGGAAGGCTCTACGAGCAGTACTTC. This encodes CASSYSTGRLYEQYF.